This TCR beta chain comes out of a study of post-analysis software for immune sequencing data. General study findings and limits: Among 5 or 6 TRBV segments more frequent in patients than controls were TRBV5-6, TRBV5-1 and TRBV20-1.

This clonotype was counted between two and nine times. Antigen specificity is unknown. At one boundary the junction diverges from the germline segment, which might be a read error. Germline V gene sequence: CDR1 KGHDR, CDR2 SFDVKD. There are 18 residues in the CDR3. cDNA libraries of TCR beta carried unique molecular identifiers. MiXCR, applied by TCRdb to the PCR reads, yields one record per CDR3 protein. The sample includes roughly 400,000 distinct CDR3 sequences, about 40% of them seen just once. The sequenced material came from blood. The source of this sequence is a girl aged 2 to 10 with multiple sclerosis. This chain links TRBV24-1 with TRBJ2-1; 13 nucleotides agree with TRBD2. CDR3 nucleotide sequence: TGTGCCACCAGTGATTTGCAAACTAGCGGGAGGGGTAACAATGAACAGTTCTTC. Its translation: CATSDLQTSGRGNNEQFF.